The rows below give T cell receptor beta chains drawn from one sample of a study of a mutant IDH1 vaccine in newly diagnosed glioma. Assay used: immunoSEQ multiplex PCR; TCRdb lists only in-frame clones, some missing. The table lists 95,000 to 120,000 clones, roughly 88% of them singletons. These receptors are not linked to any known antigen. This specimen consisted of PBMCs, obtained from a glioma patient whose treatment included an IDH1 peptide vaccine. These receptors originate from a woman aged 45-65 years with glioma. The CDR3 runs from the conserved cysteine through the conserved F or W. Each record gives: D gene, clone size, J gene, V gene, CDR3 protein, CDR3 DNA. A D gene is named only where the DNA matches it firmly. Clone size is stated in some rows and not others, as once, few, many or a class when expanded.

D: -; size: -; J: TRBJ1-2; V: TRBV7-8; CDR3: CASSLEGVTNYGYTF; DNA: TGTGCCAGCAGCTTAGAAGGCGTAACTAACTATGGCTACACCTTC
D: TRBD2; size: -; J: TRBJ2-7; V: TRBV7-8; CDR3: CASSFLAGGPTGYEQYF; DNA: TGTGCCAGCAGCTTTCTAGCGGGAGGGCCAACCGGATACGAGCAGTACTTC
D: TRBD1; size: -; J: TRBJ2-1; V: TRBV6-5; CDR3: CASSWQGAGFNNEQFF; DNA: TGTGCCAGCAGTTGGCAGGGGGCAGGTTTCAACAATGAGCAGTTCTTC
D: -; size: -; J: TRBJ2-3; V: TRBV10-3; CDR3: CAISESGGAGTDTQYF; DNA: TGTGCCATCAGTGAGTCAGGGGGAGCTGGGACAGATACGCAGTATTTT
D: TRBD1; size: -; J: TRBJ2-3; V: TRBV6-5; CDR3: CASSYGQGADTQYF; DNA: TGTGCCAGCAGTTACGGACAGGGCGCAGATACGCAGTATTTT
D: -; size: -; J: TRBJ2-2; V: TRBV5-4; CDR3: CASSFGVTGTGELFF; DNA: TGTGCCAGCAGCTTTGGGGTCACAGGCACCGGGGAGCTGTTTTTT
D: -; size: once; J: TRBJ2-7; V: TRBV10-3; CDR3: CAISGTGYEQYF; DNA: TGTGCCATCAGTGGAACAGGGTACGAGCAGTACTTC
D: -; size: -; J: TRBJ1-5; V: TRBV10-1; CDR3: CASSPGRNQPQHF; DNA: TGCGCCAGCAGCCCGGGACGCAATCAGCCCCAGCATTTT
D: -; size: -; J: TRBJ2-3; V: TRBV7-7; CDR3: CASSPRDRSTDTQYF; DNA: TGTGCTAGCAGCCCCCGAGACAGAAGCACAGATACGCAGTATTTT
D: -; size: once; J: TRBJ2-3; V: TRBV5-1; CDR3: CASSLNSVASTDTQYF; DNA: TGCGCCAGCAGCTTGAATAGCGTGGCTAGCACAGATACGCAGTATTTT
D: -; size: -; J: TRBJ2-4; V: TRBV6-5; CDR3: CASSGWGRAKNIQYF; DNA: TGTGCCAGCAGTGGTTGGGGCAGGGCCAAAAACATTCAGTACTTC
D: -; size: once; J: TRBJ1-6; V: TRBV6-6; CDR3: CASQTGSGSSSPLHF; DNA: TGTGCCAGCCAAACAGGGTCAGGATCTAGCTCACCCCTCCACTTT
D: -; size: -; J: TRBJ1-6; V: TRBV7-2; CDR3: CASSFWGRDSPLHF; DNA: TGTGCCAGCAGCTTCTGGGGGAGAGATTCACCCCTCCACTTT
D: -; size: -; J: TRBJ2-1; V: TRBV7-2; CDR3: CASRGGGNYNEQFF; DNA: TGTGCCAGCAGAGGGGGGGGAAATTACAATGAGCAGTTCTTC
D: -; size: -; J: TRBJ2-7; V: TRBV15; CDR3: CATSRDTRLAIPYEQYF; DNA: TGTGCCACCAGCAGAGATACCAGGCTAGCGATTCCCTACGAGCAGTACTTC
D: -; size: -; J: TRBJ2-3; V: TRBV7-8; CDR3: CASSLSLGGVTDTQYF; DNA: TGTGCCAGCAGCTTAAGTCTAGGAGGGGTCACAGATACGCAGTATTTT